The sequence of this TCR beta chain was determined in a study of blood T cell repertoires in COVID-19. Overall study context: Sites in the United States, Italy and Spain provided acute and convalescent COVID-19 samples. T cells, B-cell-depleted T cells, or PBMCs supplied cDNA or gDNA.

Authors' methods: From reference gene primer amplification, estimates of nucleated cell counts were derived. The assay was immunoSEQ multiplex PCR, and TCRdb's table has in-frame clones only and misses some. V, J and clone size were drawn from that table, and D and trimming were deduced from the DNA. The sample has about 84,000 clones, around four fifths seen once; the top ten hold over 30%. The V gene lost 4 bases and the J gene lost 2 bases, with 20 bases spanning the gap. Germline CDR1 reads SGDLS; CDR2 reads YYNGEE. The CDR3 runs 17 residues. This sequence originates from a man aged 80 or over with active or convalescent COVID-19. The sequenced sample was peripheral blood. The rearrangement uses TRBV9 and TRBJ2-3; the D gene is possibly TRBD2 (6 bases). CDR3 DNA sequence: TGTGCCAGCAGCCCCGGGAACGGCGGGGCTATCACAGATACGCAGTATTTT. Protein: CASSPGNGGAITDTQYF.